Below, one TCR beta chain is given with its context. The data were taken from a study of CD8 T cells in Susac syndrome. It was with random hexamers that roughly 0.45 to 1 ug RNA was reverse transcribed. MiXCR, run by TCRdb on the immunoSEQ multiplex PCR reads, gives a single entry per CDR3 protein. The sample carries approximately 76,000 distinct CDR3 sequences, 85% to 95% recorded once. CDR1 and CDR2 from the germline V gene are LGHNA and YSLEER. The CDR3 has 14 residues. Trimming left V 4 bases short and J 1 base short, with 10 bases between. This chain uses TRBV4-3 with TRBJ1-1, with unresolved D. The TCR comes from a human donor with multiple sclerosis. Sequencing was carried out using CD8+ T cells from PBMCs. As DNA, the CDR3 is TGCGCCAGCAGCCCCGAGGCAGCGAACACTGAAGCTTTCTTT. It translates to CASSPEAANTEAFF.